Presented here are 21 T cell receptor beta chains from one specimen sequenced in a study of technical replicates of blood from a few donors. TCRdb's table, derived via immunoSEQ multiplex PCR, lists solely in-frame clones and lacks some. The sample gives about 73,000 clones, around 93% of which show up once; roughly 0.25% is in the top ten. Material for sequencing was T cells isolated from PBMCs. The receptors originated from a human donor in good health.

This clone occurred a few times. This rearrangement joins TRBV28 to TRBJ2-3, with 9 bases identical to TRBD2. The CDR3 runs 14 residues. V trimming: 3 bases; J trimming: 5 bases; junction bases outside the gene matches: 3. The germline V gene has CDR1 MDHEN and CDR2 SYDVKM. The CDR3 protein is CASSLGLAIDTQYF. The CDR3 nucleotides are TGTGCCAGCAGTTTGGGACTAGCAATAGATACGCAGTATTTT. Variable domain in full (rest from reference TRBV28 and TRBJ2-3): DVKVTQSSRYLVKRTGEKVFLECVQDMDHENMFWYRQDPGLGLRLIYFSYDVKMKEKGDIPEGYSVSREKKERFSLILESASTNQTSMYLCASSLGLAIDTQYFGPGTRLTVL.

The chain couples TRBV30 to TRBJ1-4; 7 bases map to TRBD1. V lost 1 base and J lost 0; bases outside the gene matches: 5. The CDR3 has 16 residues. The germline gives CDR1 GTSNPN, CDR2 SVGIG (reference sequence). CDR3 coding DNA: TGTGCCTGGAGTGCTGGACAGGTCACAACTAATGAAAAACTGTTTTTT. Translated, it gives CAWSAGQVTTNEKLFF.

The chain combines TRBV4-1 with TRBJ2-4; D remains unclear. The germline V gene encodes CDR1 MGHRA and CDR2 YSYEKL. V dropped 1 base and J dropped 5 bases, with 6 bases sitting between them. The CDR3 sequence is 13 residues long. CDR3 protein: CASSQVAENIQYF. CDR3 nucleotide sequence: TGCGCCAGCAGCCAAGTGGCAGAAAACATTCAGTACTTC.

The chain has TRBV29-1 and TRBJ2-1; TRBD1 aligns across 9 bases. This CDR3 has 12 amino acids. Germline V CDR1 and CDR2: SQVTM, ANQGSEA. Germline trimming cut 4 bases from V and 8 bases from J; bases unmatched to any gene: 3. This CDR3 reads CSVGTGVDEQFF. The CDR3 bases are TGCAGCGTTGGGACAGGGGTAGATGAGCAGTTCTTC.

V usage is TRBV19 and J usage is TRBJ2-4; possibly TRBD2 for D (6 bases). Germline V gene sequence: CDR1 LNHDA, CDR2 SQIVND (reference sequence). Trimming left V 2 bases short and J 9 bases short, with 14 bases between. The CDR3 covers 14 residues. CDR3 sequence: CASSIKGVGGIQYF. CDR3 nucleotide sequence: TGTGCCAGTAGTATAAAGGGTGTGGGGGGCATTCAGTACTTC. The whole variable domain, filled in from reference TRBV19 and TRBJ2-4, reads DGGITQSPKYLFRKEGQNVTLSCEQNLNHDAMYWYRQDPGQGLRLIYYSQIVNDFQKGDIAEGYSVSREKKESFPLTVTSAQKNPTAFYLCASSIKGVGGIQYFGAGTRLSVL.

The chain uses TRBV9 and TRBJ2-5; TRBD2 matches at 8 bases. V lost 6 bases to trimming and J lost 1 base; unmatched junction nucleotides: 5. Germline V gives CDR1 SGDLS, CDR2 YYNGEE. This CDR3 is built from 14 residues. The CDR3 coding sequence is TGTGCCAGCAACCCCGGGGGGGCCCAAGAGACCCAGTACTTC. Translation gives CASNPGGAQETQYF.

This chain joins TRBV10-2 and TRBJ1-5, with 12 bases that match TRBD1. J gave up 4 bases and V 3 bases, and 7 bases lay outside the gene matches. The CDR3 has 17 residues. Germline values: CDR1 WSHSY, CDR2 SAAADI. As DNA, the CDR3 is TGCGCCAGCAGTGAACCCGGGACAGGGGGCTTTAATCAGCCCCAGCATTTT. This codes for CASSEPGTGGFNQPQHF.

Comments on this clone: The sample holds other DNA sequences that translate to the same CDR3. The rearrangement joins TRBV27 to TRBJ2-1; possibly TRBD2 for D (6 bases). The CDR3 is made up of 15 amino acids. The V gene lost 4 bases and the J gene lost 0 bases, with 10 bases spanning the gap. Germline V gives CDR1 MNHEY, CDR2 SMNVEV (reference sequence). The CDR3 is CASSSGTYSYNEQFF. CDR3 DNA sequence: TGTGCCAGCAGTTCAGGGACTTACTCCTACAATGAGCAGTTCTTC.

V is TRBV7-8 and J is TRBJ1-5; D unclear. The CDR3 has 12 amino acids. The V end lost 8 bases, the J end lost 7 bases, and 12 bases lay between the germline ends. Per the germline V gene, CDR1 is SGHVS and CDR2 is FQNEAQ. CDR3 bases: TGTGCCAGCGGCCGCCTTATCCAGCCCCAGCATTTT. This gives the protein CASGRLIQPQHF.

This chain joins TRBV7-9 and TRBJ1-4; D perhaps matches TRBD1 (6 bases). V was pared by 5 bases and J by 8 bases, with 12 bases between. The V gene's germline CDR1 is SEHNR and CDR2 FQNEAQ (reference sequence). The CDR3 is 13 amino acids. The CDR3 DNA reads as TGTGCCAGCAGCCTACTCACAGGGGAAAAACTGTTTTTT. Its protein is CASSLLTGEKLFF.

The CDR3 spells CASSDSEGPSGANVLTF. CDR3 nucleotides: TGTGCCAGCAGTGATTCGGAGGGACCCTCTGGGGCCAACGTCCTGACTTTC. The rearrangement uses TRBV6-4 and TRBJ2-6; TRBD2 might be the D (6 bases). Germline values: CDR1 MRHNA, CDR2 SNTAGT. The CDR3 sequence is 17 residues long. V was pared by 3 bases and J by 0 bases, with 12 bases between.

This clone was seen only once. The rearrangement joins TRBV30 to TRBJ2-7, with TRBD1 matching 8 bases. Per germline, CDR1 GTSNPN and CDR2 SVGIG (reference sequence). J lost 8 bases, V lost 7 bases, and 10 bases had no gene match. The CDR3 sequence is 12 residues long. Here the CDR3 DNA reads TGTGCCTTCTCACACGGACAGGGTCAGCAGTACTTC. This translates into CAFSHGQGQQYF.

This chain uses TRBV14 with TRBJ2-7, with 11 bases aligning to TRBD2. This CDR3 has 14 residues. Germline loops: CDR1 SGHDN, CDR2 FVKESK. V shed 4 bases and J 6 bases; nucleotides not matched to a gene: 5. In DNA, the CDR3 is TGTGCCAGCAGCCCCGTCACTAGCGGGAGCGAGCAGTACTTC. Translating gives CASSPVTSGSEQYF.

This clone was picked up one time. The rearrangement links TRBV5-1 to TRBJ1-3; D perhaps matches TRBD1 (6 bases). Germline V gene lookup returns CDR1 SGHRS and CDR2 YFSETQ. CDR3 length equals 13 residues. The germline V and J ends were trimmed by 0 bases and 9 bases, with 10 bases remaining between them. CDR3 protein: CASSLGQGRTIYF. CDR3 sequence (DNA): TGCGCCAGCAGCTTGGGGCAGGGGCGCACCATATATTTT.

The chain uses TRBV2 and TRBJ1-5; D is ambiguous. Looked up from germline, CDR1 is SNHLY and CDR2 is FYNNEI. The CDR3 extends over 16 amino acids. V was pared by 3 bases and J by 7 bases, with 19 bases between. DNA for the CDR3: TGTGCCAGCAGTGACGGTCGAGGGAGGGTCGGACAGCCCCAGCATTTT. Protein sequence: CASSDGRGRVGQPQHF.

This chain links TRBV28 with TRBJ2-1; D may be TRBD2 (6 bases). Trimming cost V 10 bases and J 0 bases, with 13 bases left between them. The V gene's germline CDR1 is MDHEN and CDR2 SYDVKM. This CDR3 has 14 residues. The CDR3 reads CATRRESSYNEQFF. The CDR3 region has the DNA TGTGCCACGAGACGGGAGAGCTCCTACAATGAGCAGTTCTTC.

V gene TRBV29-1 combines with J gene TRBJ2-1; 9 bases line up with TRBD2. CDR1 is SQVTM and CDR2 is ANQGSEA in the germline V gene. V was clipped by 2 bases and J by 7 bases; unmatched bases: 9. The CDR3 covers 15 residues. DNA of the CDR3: TGCAGCGTTGAAAAGGGTAGCGGGAGATGGAATGAGCAGTTCTTC. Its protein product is CSVEKGSGRWNEQFF.

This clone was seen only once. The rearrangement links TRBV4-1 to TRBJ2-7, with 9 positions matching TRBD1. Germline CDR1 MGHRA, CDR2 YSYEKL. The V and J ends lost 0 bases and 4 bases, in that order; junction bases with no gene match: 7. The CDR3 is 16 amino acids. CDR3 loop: CASSQDPGQGAYEQYF. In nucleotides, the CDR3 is TGCGCCAGCAGCCAAGATCCGGGACAGGGCGCATACGAGCAGTACTTC.

The CDR3 spells CASRNSEKLFF. The CDR3 nucleotides read TGTGCCAGCAGGAACAGTGAAAAACTGTTTTTT. The chain couples TRBV6-1 to TRBJ1-4; D gene ambiguous. Per germline, CDR1 MNHNS and CDR2 SASEGT. This CDR3 spans 11 amino acids. Trimming pared 6 bases from V and 7 bases from J, leaving 6 bases between.

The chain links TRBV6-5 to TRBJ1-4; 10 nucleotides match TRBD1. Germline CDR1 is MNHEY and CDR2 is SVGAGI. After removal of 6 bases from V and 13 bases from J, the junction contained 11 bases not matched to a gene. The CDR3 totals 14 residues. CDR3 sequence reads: CASSQDRGISALFF. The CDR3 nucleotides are TGTGCCAGCAGCCAGGACAGGGGGATTTCCGCACTGTTTTTT.

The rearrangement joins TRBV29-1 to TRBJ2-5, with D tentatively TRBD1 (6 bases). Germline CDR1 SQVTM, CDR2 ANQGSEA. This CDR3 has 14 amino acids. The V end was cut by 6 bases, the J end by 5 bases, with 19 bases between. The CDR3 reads CSVPGDHRGETQYF. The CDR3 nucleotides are TGCAGCGTGCCTGGGGACCATAGGGGGGAGACCCAGTACTTC.